Each of the 18 T cell receptor beta chains below was sequenced from the same sample in a study of Graves' ophthalmopathy and Graves' hyperthyroidism. The sequenced template was RNA, covering the TCR beta CDR3 region. The first round was an RT-PCR with HTBI primers, and the second round was a multiplex PCR. From the multiplex PCR reads, TCRdb called clonotypes with MiXCR, one entry per CDR3 protein. The data contain around 590,000 distinct CDR3 sequences, roughly 39% of them singletons. Sequenced sample: peripheral blood or thyroid tissue (not recorded which). The receptor set was obtained from an adult man with Graves' hyperthyroidism.

There are many counts of this clonotype. V usage is TRBV2 and J usage is TRBJ2-5, with D possibly matching TRBD2 (6 bases). This CDR3 contains 13 residues. Germline CDR1 is SNHLY and CDR2 is FYNNEI. With 8 bases removed from V and 5 bases from J, the gap between germline ends came to 15 bases. CDR3 in DNA: TGTGCCAGCGGCTACGGGGGTGGGGAGACCCAGTACTTC. This codes for CASGYGGGETQYF.

This clonotype was picked up many times. This sequence joins TRBV10-2 and TRBJ1-1; 7 nucleotides agree with TRBD1. The CDR3 consists of 13 residues. J lost 4 bases, V lost 8 bases, and 7 bases had no gene match. Germline CDR1 and CDR2: WSHSY and SAAADI. The CDR3 nucleotides are TGCGCCAGCGGGGACAGTCGGGGCACTGAAGCTTTCTTT. Residues: CASGDSRGTEAFF.

CDR3: CASSLTTGDHYGYTF. The CDR3 DNA sequence: TGTGCCAGCAGTCTCACGACAGGGGATCACTATGGCTACACCTTC. The chain combines TRBV27 with TRBJ1-2; 8 bases line up with TRBD1. V lost 5 bases, J lost 3 bases, and 8 bases stayed unmatched. The germline CDR1 and CDR2 sequences are MNHEY and SMNVEV (reference sequence). This CDR3 spans 15 amino acids.

V usage is TRBV5-5 and J usage is TRBJ2-7; 9 positions match TRBD1. CDR1 and CDR2 (germline): SGHKS, YYEKEE (reference sequence). Trimming at V came to 1 base and at J to 3 bases, leaving 5 bases not matched to a gene. This CDR3 comprises 15 residues. Written as DNA, the CDR3 is TGTGCCAGCAGCTTGATCGGGACAGGGTTCTACGAGCAGTACTTC. Its translation is CASSLIGTGFYEQYF.

This clonotype was counted many times. This chain joins TRBV12-3 or TRBV12-4 and TRBJ1-2, with TRBD1 matching 9 bases. The CDR3 runs to 15 residues. The J segment lost 3 bases and the V segment lost 4 bases, leaving 6 bases of the junction unmatched. The CDR3 protein is CASSSGTGRDYGYTF. The CDR3 DNA reads TGTGCCAGCAGTTCAGGGACAGGGAGAGACTATGGCTACACCTTC.

Regarding this clonotype: This could be a read error, since a much larger clone is one nucleotide away. J is TRBJ1-5 and V is TRBV10-3, with D perhaps matching TRBD1 (6 bases). The germline gives CDR1 ENHRY, CDR2 SYGVKD. The ends were cut back, 10 bases at V and 0 bases at J, with 16 bases in the middle. CDR3 length equals 15 residues. The CDR3 bases are TGTGCCAGCAACCTAAACAGGGATAGCAATCAGCCCCAGCATTTT. Translation gives CASNLNRDSNQPQHF.

A remark on this clonotype: A much larger clone is a single base away; this may be a read error. V is TRBV7-2 and J is TRBJ2-2, with a possible D match to TRBD1 (6 bases). V shed 2 bases and J shed 4 bases, with 11 bases lying between them. The CDR3 extends over 15 amino acids. Per germline, CDR1 SGHTA and CDR2 FQGNSA. CDR3 protein: CASSLPGAATGELFF. The DNA of the CDR3 is TGTGCCAGCAGCTTACCAGGGGCAGCCACCGGGGAGCTGTTTTTT.

At least ten counts were recorded for this clonotype. Just one base apart from a much larger clone, this may be a read error. V gene TRBV2 combines with J gene TRBJ1-1, with 7 bases identical to TRBD1. This CDR3 has 13 residues. The germline CDR1 and CDR2 sequences are SNHLY and FYNNEI. V shed 8 bases and J 1 base; nucleotides not matched to a gene: 4. The CDR3 nucleotides read TGTGCCAGCCCGAGGACAGGGAACACTGAAGCTTTCTTT. Amino acid sequence: CASPRTGNTEAFF.

With regard to this clonotype: The CDR3 does not end in the conserved phenylalanine or tryptophan, so this is likely a read error. It is unclear where the CDR3 begins or ends on the DNA, so no DNA is shown, and the CDR3 is as TCRdb lists it. The chain is built from TRBV5-1 and TRBJ1-5. The V gene's germline CDR1 is SGHRS and CDR2 YFSETQ. Termini included, the CDR3 measures 8 amino acids. CDR3 region: CASSLMRP.

This clonotype was counted a few times. The rearrangement links TRBV4-2 to TRBJ1-6; D not certain. Looked up from germline, CDR1 is LGHNA and CDR2 is YNFKEQ. The germline V and J ends were trimmed by 0 bases and 7 bases, with 13 bases remaining between them. The CDR3 sequence is 16 residues long. The CDR3 sequence: CASSQEFRDGNSPLHF. Written as DNA, the CDR3 is TGTGCCAGCAGCCAAGAATTTCGGGATGGGAATTCACCCCTCCACTTT.

The CDR3 loop is CASKPGLTGDTQYF. As DNA, the CDR3 is TGTGCCAGCAAACCGGGACTGACTGGCGATACGCAGTATTTT. The chain has TRBV27 and TRBJ2-3, with D maybe TRBD2 (6 bases). With 7 bases removed from V and 6 bases from J, the gap between germline ends came to 17 bases. The CDR3 length is 14 residues. The germline CDR1 and CDR2 sequences are MNHEY and SMNVEV (reference sequence).

This clonotype was seen ten or more times. The DNA for the CDR3 is TGTGCCACCAGCAGAGTTGAACAGCCCCAGCATTTT. Translated, it gives CATSRVEQPQHF. The chain joins TRBV15 to TRBJ1-5; no firm D call. Germline lookup yields CDR1 LNHNV and CDR2 YYDKDF (reference sequence). Trimming cost V 1 base and J 7 bases, with 5 bases left between them. This CDR3 has 12 amino acids.

For this clonotype: The junction shows a germline mismatch at one end, possibly a read error. In nucleotides, the CDR3 is TGTGCCAGCAGCCCGGTGGGGGGCCGAGAGTTCTTC. This encodes CASSPVGGREFF. The genes are TRBV7-2 and TRBJ2-7; D assignment may be TRBD1 or TRBD2 (6 bases each). The CDR3 has 12 amino acids. Germline V gene sequence: CDR1 SGHTA, CDR2 FQGNSA.

This rearrangement joins TRBV28 to TRBJ1-1, with D maybe TRBD1 (6 bases). Germline V gene data show CDR1 as MDHEN and CDR2 as SYDVKM. The CDR3 extends over 12 amino acids. The CDR3 loop is CVTMGGRSEAFF. In DNA, the CDR3 is TGTGTTACGATGGGGGGGCGATCTGAAGCTTTCTTT.

This clonotype was seen ten or more times. This chain links TRBV13 with TRBJ2-7; 10 bases agree with TRBD2. V was pared by 5 bases and J by 5 bases, with 15 bases of the junction left unmatched. Germline V gene sequence: CDR1 PRHDT, CDR2 FYEKMQ (reference sequence). This CDR3 comprises 17 residues. For the CDR3, the DNA is TGTGCCAGCAGCCACTTAGGTTCTAGCGGGAGTGGTAACGAGCAGTACTTC. This translates into CASSHLGSSGSGNEQYF.

This clonotype was counted many times. V usage is TRBV29-1 and J usage is TRBJ1-3; D might be TRBD1 (5 bases). Trimming stripped 0 bases from V and 0 bases from J, with 9 bases between. The CDR3 runs to 15 residues. CDR1 and CDR2 (germline): SQVTM, ANQGSEA. The CDR3 protein is CSVEEGDSSGNTIYF. In nucleotides, the CDR3 is TGCAGCGTTGAAGAGGGGGACTCCTCTGGAAACACCATATATTTT.

This clonotype has ten or more counts. This chain links TRBV20-1 with TRBJ1-1; perhaps TRBD1 as D (5 bases). Looked up from germline, CDR1 is DFQATT and CDR2 is SNEGSKA (reference sequence). V lost 3 bases and J 5 bases, leaving 13 bases between the germline ends. The CDR3 runs to 13 residues. The CDR3 nucleotides read TGCAGTGCTAGGTCGGGTGGGGGTACTGAAGCTTTCTTT. Protein product: CSARSGGGTEAFF.

The chain employs TRBV29-1 and TRBJ1-2, with TRBD1 matching 12 bases. In germline, CDR1 is SQVTM, CDR2 ANQGSEA. V lost 3 bases, J lost 4 bases, and 3 bases stayed unmatched. The CDR3 runs 14 residues. The CDR3 reads CSVERDRGPYGYTF. The CDR3 nucleotides read TGCAGCGTTGAGCGGGACAGGGGGCCCTATGGCTACACCTTC.